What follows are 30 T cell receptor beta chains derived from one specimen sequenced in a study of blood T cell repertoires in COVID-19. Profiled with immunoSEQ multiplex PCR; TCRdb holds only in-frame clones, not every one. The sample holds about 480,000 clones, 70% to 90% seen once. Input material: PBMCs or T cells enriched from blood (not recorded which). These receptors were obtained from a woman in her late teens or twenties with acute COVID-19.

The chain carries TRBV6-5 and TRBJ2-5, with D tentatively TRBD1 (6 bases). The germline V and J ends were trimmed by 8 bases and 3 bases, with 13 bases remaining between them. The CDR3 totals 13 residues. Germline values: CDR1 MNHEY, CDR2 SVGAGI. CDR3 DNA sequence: TGTGCCAGCCTTGGACAGCCTAAAGAGACCCAGTACTTC. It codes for CASLGQPKETQYF.

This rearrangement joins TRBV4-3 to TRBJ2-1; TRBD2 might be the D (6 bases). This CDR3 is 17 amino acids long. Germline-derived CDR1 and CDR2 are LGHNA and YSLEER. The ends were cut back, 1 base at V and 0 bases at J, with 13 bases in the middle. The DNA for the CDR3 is TGCGCCAGCAGCCAAGCCGGCGGAGGGAGCTCCTACAATGAGCAGTTCTTC. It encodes CASSQAGGGSSYNEQFF.

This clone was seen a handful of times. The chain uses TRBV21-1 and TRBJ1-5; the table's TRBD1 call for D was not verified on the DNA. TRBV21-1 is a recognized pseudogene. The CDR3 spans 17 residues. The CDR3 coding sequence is TGTGCCAGCAGCAATCGGTGGCACAGAAATAGCAATCAGCCCCAGCATTTT. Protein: CASSNRWHRNSNQPQHF.

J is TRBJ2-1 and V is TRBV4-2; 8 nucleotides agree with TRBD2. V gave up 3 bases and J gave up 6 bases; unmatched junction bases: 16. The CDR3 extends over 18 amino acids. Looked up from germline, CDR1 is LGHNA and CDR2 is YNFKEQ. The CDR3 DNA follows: TGTGCCAGCAGCCAGGAGGGGGGCGGGGGGACCCCTGGCAATGAGCAGTTCTTC. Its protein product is CASSQEGGGGTPGNEQFF.

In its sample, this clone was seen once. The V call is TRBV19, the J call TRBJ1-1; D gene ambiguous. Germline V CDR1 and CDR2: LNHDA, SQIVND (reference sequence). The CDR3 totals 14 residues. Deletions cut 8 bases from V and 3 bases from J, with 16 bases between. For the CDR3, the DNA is TGTGCCAGTTACATTCGACTCGGAGACACTGAAGCTTTCTTT. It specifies CASYIRLGDTEAFF. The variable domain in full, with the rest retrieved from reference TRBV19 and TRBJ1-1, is DGGITQSPKYLFRKEGQNVTLSCEQNLNHDAMYWYRQDPGQGLRLIYYSQIVNDFQKGDIAEGYSVSREKKESFPLTVTSAQKNPTAFYLCASYIRLGDTEAFFGQGTRLTVV.

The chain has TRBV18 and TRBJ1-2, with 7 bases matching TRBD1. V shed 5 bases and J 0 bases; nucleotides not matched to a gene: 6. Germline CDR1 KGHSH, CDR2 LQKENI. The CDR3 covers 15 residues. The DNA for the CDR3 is TGTGCCAGCTCATCCGGGACAGAAACTAACTATGGCTACACCTTC. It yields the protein CASSSGTETNYGYTF.

Written as DNA, the CDR3 is TGTGCCAGCAGCCCCGGGAGTACGCAGTATTTT. It translates to CASSPGSTQYF. This chain connects TRBV11-2 to TRBJ2-3; tentative D call: TRBD2 (6 bases). The germline gives CDR1 SGHAT, CDR2 FQNNGV. The CDR3 sequence is 11 residues long. Deletions cut 5 bases from V and 8 bases from J, with 8 bases between.

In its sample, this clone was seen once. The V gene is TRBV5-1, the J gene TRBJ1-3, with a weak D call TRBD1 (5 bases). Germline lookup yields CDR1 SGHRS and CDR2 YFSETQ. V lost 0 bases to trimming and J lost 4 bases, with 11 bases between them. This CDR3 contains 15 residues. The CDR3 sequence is CASSLALQAGNTIYF. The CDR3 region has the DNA TGCGCCAGCAGCTTGGCGCTACAGGCCGGAAACACCATATATTTT. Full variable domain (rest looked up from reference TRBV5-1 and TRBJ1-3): KAGVTQTPRYLIKTRGQQVTLSCSPISGHRSVSWYQQTPGQGLQFLFEYFSETQRNKGNFPGRFSGRQFSNSRSEMNVSTLELGDSALYLCASSLALQAGNTIYFGEGSWLTVV.

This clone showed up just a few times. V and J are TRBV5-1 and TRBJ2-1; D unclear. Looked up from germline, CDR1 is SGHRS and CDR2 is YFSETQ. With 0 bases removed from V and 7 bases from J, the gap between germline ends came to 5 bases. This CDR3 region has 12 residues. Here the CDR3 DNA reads TGCGCCAGCAGCTTGGTTATGAATGAGCAGTTCTTC. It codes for CASSLVMNEQFF. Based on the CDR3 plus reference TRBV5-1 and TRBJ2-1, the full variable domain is KAGVTQTPRYLIKTRGQQVTLSCSPISGHRSVSWYQQTPGQGLQFLFEYFSETQRNKGNFPGRFSGRQFSNSRSEMNVSTLELGDSALYLCASSLVMNEQFFGPGTRLTVL.

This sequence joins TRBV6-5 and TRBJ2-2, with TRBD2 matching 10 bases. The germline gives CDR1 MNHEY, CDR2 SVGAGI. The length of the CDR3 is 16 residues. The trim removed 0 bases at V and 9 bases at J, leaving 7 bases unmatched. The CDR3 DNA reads TGTGCCAGCAGTTACTCTTTGGCTAGCGGGGGCAGGGAGCTGTTTTTT. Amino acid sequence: CASSYSLASGGRELFF.

The CDR3 sequence: CASRRGGTPYQETQYF. The CDR3 DNA follows: TGTGCCAGCAGGAGGGGAGGGACACCGTACCAAGAGACCCAGTACTTC. The chain carries TRBV28 and TRBJ2-5, with D possibly being TRBD2 (7 bases). The V and J ends lost 6 bases and 0 bases respectively, with 17 bases between them. The CDR3 length is 16 residues. The germline V gene encodes CDR1 MDHEN and CDR2 SYDVKM.

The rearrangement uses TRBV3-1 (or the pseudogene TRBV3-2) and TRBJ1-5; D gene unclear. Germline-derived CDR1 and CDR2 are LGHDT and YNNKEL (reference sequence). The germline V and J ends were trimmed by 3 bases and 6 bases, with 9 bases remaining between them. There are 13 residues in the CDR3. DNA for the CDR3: TGTGCCAGCAGCCAGGGAGAGAGTCAGCCCCAGCATTTT. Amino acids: CASSQGESQPQHF.

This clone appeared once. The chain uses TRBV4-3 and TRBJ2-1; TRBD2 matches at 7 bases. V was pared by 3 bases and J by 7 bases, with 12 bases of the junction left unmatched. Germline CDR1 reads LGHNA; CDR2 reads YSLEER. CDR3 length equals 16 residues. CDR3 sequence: CASSHTGGSPGNEQFF. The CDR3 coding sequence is TGCGCCAGCAGCCATACGGGCGGGAGCCCCGGGAATGAGCAGTTCTTC.

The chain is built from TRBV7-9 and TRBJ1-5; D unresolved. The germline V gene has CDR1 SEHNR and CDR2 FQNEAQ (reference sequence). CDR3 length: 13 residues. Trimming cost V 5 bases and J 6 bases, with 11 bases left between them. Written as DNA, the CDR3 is TGTGCCAGCAGCCAAGATAGTGTTCAGCCCCAGCATTTT. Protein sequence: CASSQDSVQPQHF.

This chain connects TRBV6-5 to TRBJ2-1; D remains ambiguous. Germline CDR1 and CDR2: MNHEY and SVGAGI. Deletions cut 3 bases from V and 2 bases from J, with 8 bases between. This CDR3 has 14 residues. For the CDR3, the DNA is TGTGCCAGCAGTTATCAGGAAACCTACAATGAGCAGTTCTTC. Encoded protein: CASSYQETYNEQFF.

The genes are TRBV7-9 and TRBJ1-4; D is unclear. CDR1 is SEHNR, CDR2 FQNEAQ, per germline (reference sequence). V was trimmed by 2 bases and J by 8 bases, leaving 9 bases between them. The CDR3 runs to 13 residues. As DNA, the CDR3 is TGTGCCAGCAGCTTAATGATTGAGGAAAAACTGTTTTTT. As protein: CASSLMIEEKLFF.

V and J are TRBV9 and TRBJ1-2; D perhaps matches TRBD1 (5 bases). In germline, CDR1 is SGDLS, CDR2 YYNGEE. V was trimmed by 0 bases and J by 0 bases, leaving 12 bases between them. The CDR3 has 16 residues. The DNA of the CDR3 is TGTGCCAGCAGCGTAGCTAGGACATCGGCTAACTATGGCTACACCTTC. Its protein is CASSVARTSANYGYTF.

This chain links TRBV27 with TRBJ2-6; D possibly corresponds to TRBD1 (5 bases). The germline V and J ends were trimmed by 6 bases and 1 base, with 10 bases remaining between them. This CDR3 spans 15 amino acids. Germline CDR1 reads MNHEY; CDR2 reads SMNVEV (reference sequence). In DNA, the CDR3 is TGTGCCAGCAGCTCCCACAGGTCTGGGGCCAACGTCCTGACTTTC. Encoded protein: CASSSHRSGANVLTF.

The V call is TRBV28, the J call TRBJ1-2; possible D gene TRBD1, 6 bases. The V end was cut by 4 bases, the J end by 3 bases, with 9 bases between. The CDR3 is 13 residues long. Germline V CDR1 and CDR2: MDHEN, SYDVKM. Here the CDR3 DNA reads TGTGCCAGCAGTTCACCAGGGGACTATGGCTACACCTTC. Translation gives CASSSPGDYGYTF.

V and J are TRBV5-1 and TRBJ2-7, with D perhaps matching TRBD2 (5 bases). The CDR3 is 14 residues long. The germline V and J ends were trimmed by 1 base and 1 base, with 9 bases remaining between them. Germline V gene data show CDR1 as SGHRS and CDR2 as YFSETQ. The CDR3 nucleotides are TGCGCCAGCAGCTTGCGGGGAGAGTCCTACGAGCAGTACTTC. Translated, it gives CASSLRGESYEQYF.

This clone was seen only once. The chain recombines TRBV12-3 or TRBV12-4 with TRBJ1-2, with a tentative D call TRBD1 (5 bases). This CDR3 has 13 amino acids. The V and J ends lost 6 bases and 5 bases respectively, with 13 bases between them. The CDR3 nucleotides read TGTGCCAGCAGCCCAGACAGAACTTATGGCTACACCTTC. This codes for CASSPDRTYGYTF.

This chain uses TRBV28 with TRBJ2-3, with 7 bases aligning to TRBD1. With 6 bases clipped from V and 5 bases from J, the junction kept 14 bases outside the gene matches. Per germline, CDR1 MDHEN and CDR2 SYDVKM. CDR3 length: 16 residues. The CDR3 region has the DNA TGTGCCAGCAGCCGAATGGTAGGGGGCGGATTAGATACGCAGTATTTT. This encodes CASSRMVGGGLDTQYF.

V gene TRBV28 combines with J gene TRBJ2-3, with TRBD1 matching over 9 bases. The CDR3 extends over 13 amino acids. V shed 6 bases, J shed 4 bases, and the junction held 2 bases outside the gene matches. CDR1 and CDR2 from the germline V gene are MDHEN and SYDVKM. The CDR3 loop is CASRTGGADTQYF. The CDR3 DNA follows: TGTGCCAGCAGGACAGGGGGTGCAGATACGCAGTATTTT.

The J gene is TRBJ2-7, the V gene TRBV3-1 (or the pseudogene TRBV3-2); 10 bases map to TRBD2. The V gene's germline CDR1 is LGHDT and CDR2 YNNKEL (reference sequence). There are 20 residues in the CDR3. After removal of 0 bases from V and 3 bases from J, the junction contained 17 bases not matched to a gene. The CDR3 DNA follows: TGTGCCAGCAGCCAAGATGGTTGCCCTGGGCTAGCGGGAGACTTCTACGAGCAGTACTTC. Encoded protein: CASSQDGCPGLAGDFYEQYF.

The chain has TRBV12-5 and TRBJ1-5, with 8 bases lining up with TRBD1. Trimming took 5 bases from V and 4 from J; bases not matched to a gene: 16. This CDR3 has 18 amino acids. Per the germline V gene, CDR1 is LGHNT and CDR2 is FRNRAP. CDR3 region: CASGPTSKLDRVNQPQHF. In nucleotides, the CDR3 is TGTGCTAGTGGTCCCACCTCTAAGCTGGACAGGGTTAATCAGCCCCAGCATTTT.

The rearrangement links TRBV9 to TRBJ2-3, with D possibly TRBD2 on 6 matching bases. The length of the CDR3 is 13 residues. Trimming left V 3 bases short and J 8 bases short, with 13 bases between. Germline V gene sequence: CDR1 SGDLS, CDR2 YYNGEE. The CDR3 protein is CASSATSSGTQYF. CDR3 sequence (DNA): TGTGCCAGCAGCGCAACTAGCAGCGGTACGCAGTATTTT.

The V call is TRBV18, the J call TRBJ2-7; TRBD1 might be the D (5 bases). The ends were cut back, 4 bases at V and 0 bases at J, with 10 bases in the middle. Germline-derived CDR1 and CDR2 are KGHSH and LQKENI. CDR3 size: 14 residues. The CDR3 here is CASSLQAYSYEQYF. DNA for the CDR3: TGTGCCAGCTCACTACAGGCTTACTCCTACGAGCAGTACTTC. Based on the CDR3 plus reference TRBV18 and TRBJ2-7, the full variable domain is NAGVMQNPRHLVRRRGQEARLRCSPMKGHSHVYWYRQLPEEGLKFMVYLQKENIIDESGMPKERFSAEFPKEGPSILRIQQVVRGDSAAYFCASSLQAYSYEQYFGPGTRLTVT.

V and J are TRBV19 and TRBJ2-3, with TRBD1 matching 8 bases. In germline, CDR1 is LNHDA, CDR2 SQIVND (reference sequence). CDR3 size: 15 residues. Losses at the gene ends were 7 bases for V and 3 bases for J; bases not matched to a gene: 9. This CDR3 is CASTPTGDFTDTQYF. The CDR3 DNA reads TGTGCCAGTACCCCGACAGGGGATTTTACAGATACGCAGTATTTT.

The CDR3 spells CAISAGGEVDQPQHF. CDR3 DNA sequence: TGTGCCATCAGCGCAGGGGGCGAAGTGGATCAGCCCCAGCATTTT. V usage is TRBV10-3 and J usage is TRBJ1-5; 8 nucleotides line up with TRBD1. The J segment lost 5 bases and the V segment lost 6 bases, leaving 9 bases of the junction unmatched. The CDR3 consists of 15 residues. Germline V gene sequence: CDR1 ENHRY, CDR2 SYGVKD.

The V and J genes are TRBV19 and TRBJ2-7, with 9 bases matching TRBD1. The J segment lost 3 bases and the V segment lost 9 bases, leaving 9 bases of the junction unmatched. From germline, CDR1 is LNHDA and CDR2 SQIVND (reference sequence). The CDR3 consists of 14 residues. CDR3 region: CASSGTGTYYEQYF. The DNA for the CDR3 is TGTGCCAGCTCCGGGACAGGGACGTACTACGAGCAGTACTTC. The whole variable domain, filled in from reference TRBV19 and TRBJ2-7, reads DGGITQSPKYLFRKEGQNVTLSCEQNLNHDAMYWYRQDPGQGLRLIYYSQIVNDFQKGDIAEGYSVSREKKESFPLTVTSAQKNPTAFYLCASSGTGTYYEQYFGPGTRLTVT.